Presented here are 19 T cell receptor beta chains from one specimen sequenced in a study of blood T cell repertoires in COVID-19. Repertoires were generated with immunoSEQ multiplex PCR, while TCRdb's copy carries only in-frame clones and drops some. The table has 250,000 or so clones, roughly 77% seen once; the top ten hold around 3.4%. Sequenced: peripheral blood. These TCRs come from a woman at least 80 years old with acute or convalescent COVID-19.

This clone appeared a few times. This sequence joins TRBV5-1 and TRBJ1-5; no clear D. CDR1 is SGHRS, CDR2 YFSETQ, per germline. CDR3 length: 14 residues. Trimming took 0 bases from V and 2 from J, leaving 6 bases between them. CDR3 amino acids: CASSLAGGNQPQHF. The DNA of the CDR3 is TGCGCCAGCAGCTTGGCCGGGGGCAATCAGCCCCAGCATTTT.

CDR3 sequence reads: CASSQVSSGRATGELFF. The CDR3 nucleotides are TGTGCCAGCAGCCAAGTGTCTAGCGGGAGGGCGACCGGGGAGCTGTTTTTT. This rearrangement joins TRBV3-1 (or the pseudogene TRBV3-2) to TRBJ2-2; 12 nucleotides agree with TRBD2. CDR1 and CDR2 from the germline V gene are LGHDT and YNNKEL (reference sequence). Trimming at V came to 1 base and at J to 5 bases, leaving 5 bases not matched to a gene. The CDR3 contains 17 residues.

The chain joins TRBV9 to TRBJ2-5; 12 nucleotides agree with TRBD2. The CDR3 runs 16 residues. In germline, CDR1 is SGDLS, CDR2 YYNGEE. The trim removed 4 bases at V and 3 bases at J, leaving 7 bases unmatched. The CDR3 coding sequence is TGTGCCAGCAGCACAGCCCCTAGCGGGGGGGAAGAGACCCAGTACTTC. The encoded protein is CASSTAPSGGEETQYF.

This sequence joins TRBV7-2 and TRBJ2-5; 8 bases are a match to TRBD2. The CDR3 extends over 17 amino acids. Germline V gene lookup returns CDR1 SGHTA and CDR2 FQGNSA. V shed 0 bases, J shed 5 bases, and the junction held 11 bases outside the gene matches. The DNA for the CDR3 is TGTGCCAGCAGCTTAGCTCGGATCGGGGGGGGCCTTGAGACCCAGTACTTC. Its protein is CASSLARIGGGLETQYF.

V usage is TRBV4-1 and J usage is TRBJ1-5; no clear D. This CDR3 contains 14 residues. V gave up 0 bases and J gave up 1 base, with 4 bases separating them. Per the germline V gene, CDR1 is MGHRA and CDR2 is YSYEKL. CDR3 bases: TGCGCCAGCAGCCAAGATCGGAGCAATCAGCCCCAGCATTTT. Translated: CASSQDRSNQPQHF.

V gene TRBV4-3 combines with J gene TRBJ2-3, with 9 bases fitting TRBD1. Losses at the gene ends were 2 bases for V and 1 base for J; bases not matched to a gene: 7. Germline values: CDR1 LGHNA, CDR2 YSLEER. The CDR3 totals 17 residues. The CDR3 sequence is CASSQKQDRGRTDTQYF. The DNA for the CDR3 is TGCGCCAGCAGCCAAAAGCAGGACAGGGGTCGCACAGATACGCAGTATTTT.

The chain employs TRBV7-8 and TRBJ1-5, with 8 bases lining up with TRBD1. CDR3 length equals 13 residues. V lost 5 bases and J lost 5; bases outside the gene matches: 2. Germline CDR1 and CDR2: SGHVS and FQNEAQ. Written as DNA, the CDR3 is TGTGCCAGCAGCCACAGGGGGGATCAGCCCCAGCATTTT. The encoded protein is CASSHRGDQPQHF.

The chain combines TRBV19 with TRBJ1-1; 9 positions agree with TRBD1. The germline V gene encodes CDR1 LNHDA and CDR2 SQIVND (reference sequence). The junction had 3 bases not matched to a gene; V was cut back by 2 bases and J by 2 bases. The CDR3 loop spans 15 amino acids. The CDR3 DNA reads as TGTGCCAGTAGTATATCGACAGGGGGTAACACTGAAGCTTTCTTT. Its protein product is CASSISTGGNTEAFF.

V usage is TRBV24-1 and J usage is TRBJ2-1; D may be TRBD2 (6 bases). The ends were cut back, 6 bases at V and 7 bases at J, with 12 bases in the middle. The germline V gene has CDR1 KGHDR and CDR2 SFDVKD. CDR3 length: 13 residues. The CDR3 DNA reads TGTGCCACCAGTCCTGGAGGGGAGAATGAGCAGTTCTTC. This codes for CATSPGGENEQFF.

The chain combines TRBV6-5 with TRBJ2-2; D is perhaps TRBD1 (6 bases). The germline V and J ends were trimmed by 10 bases and 1 base, with 13 bases remaining between them. The CDR3 runs 14 residues. CDR1 and CDR2 (germline): MNHEY, SVGAGI. The CDR3 loop is CATSGTRNTGELFF. The CDR3 bases are TGTGCCACTTCCGGGACAAGGAACACCGGGGAGCTGTTTTTT.

The chain couples TRBV30 to TRBJ1-1; D remains ambiguous. Germline lookup yields CDR1 GTSNPN and CDR2 SVGIG (reference sequence). The CDR3 is made up of 12 amino acids. V shed 5 bases and J shed 3 bases, with 10 bases lying between them. As DNA, the CDR3 is TGTGCCTGGGGTAAAAGCGACACTGAAGCTTTCTTT. Protein sequence: CAWGKSDTEAFF.

This chain uses TRBV11-2 with TRBJ2-7; TRBD1 matches 11 bases. Germline V CDR1 and CDR2: SGHAT, FQNNGV. The CDR3 length is 17 residues. The ends lost 5 bases at V and 3 bases at J; junction bases unmatched: 12. DNA for the CDR3: TGTGCCAGCAGCCCCCAATGGACAGGGGGCGTACACTACGAGCAGTACTTC. This translates into CASSPQWTGGVHYEQYF.

This rearrangement joins TRBV6-5 to TRBJ1-1; D uncertain. The V end was cut by 2 bases, the J end by 0 bases, with 7 bases between. Germline values: CDR1 MNHEY, CDR2 SVGAGI. The CDR3 sequence is 14 residues long. CDR3 bases: TGTGCCAGCAGTTACACAGACATGAACACTGAAGCTTTCTTT. Amino acids: CASSYTDMNTEAFF.

As concerns this clone: The junction differs from germline at one of its ends, possibly a read error. The rearrangement uses TRBV7-2 and TRBJ1-2, with TRBD1 as a possible D gene (5 bases). The CDR3 spans 15 residues. CDR1 is SGHTA, CDR2 FQGNSA, per germline. CDR3 DNA: TGTGCCAGCAGCTTACTCGCGGGGCAGACTTATGTCTACACCTTC. Translated: CASSLLAGQTYVYTF.

This clone turned up a few times. The chain joins TRBV29-1 to TRBJ2-7, with 15 bases matching TRBD2. The length of the CDR3 is 16 residues. J gave up 6 bases and V 4 bases, and 10 bases lay outside the gene matches. In germline, CDR1 is SQVTM, CDR2 ANQGSEA. This CDR3 reads CSVARTSGRAPREQYF. CDR3 sequence (DNA): TGCAGCGTTGCACGGACTAGCGGGAGGGCCCCCCGCGAGCAGTACTTC.

The chain is built from TRBV15 and TRBJ2-1; 9 nucleotides match TRBD1. The CDR3 length is 13 residues. CDR1 and CDR2 from the germline V gene are LNHNV and YYDKDF (reference sequence). V lost 8 bases, J lost 6 bases, and 5 bases stayed unmatched. The CDR3 here is CATGRDRANEQFF. CDR3 nucleotides: TGTGCCACCGGCCGGGACAGGGCCAATGAGCAGTTCTTC. Full variable domain (rest looked up from reference TRBV15 and TRBJ2-1): DAMVIQNPRYQVTQFGKPVTLSCSQTLNHNVMYWYQQKSSQAPKLLFHYYDKDFNNEADTPDNFQSRRPNTSFCFLDIRSPGLGDTAMYLCATGRDRANEQFFGPGTRLTVL.

The J gene is TRBJ1-1, the V gene TRBV4-2; the D is unclear. V shed 1 base and J shed 4 bases, with 10 bases lying between them. The germline V gene encodes CDR1 LGHNA and CDR2 YNFKEQ. The CDR3 spans 14 residues. CDR3 amino acids: CASSQGGSLTEAFF. The CDR3, as DNA: TGTGCCAGCAGCCAAGGAGGGAGCCTCACTGAAGCTTTCTTT.

The chain couples TRBV7-9 to TRBJ2-3; 9 bases align to TRBD2. V lost 2 bases to trimming and J lost 1 base; unmatched junction nucleotides: 10. This CDR3 spans 18 amino acids. CDR1 and CDR2 from the germline V gene are SEHNR and FQNEAQ (reference sequence). The CDR3 here is CASSLLLLAGLGTDTQYF. The CDR3 bases are TGTGCCAGCAGCTTATTATTACTAGCGGGTCTCGGCACAGATACGCAGTATTTT. Drawing the rest from reference TRBV7-9 and TRBJ2-3, the complete variable domain is DTGVSQNPRHKITKRGQNVTFRCDPISEHNRLYWYRQTLGQGPEFLTYFQNEAQLEKSRLLSDRFSAERPKGSFSTLEIQRTEQGDSAMYLCASSLLLLAGLGTDTQYFGPGTRLTVL.

The gene calls are TRBV29-1 and TRBJ1-1; 9 bases align to TRBD1. CDR1 and CDR2 (germline): SQVTM, ANQGSEA. CDR3 length: 15 amino acids. J was trimmed by 3 bases and V by 6 bases; bases with no gene match: 11. CDR3 nucleotides: TGCAGCGTAGAGCTAAGGGACAGGGCGGACACTGAAGCTTTCTTT. Protein product: CSVELRDRADTEAFF.